The table lists the clone carrying this T cell receptor (beta chain) with many counts. Its antigen is not identified. The data were taken from a study of T cells in Graves' hyperthyroidism and ophthalmopathy. Study-wide results and caveats: Ophthalmopathy, as predicted by the model, came a median roughly 6.3 months after the prediction.

Amplified TCR beta CDR3 regions derived from RNA transcripts. In the first-round RT-PCR of the TCR CDR3, the HTBI primer set was used. TCRdb recomputed calls from the multiplex PCR reads with MiXCR, one row per CDR3 protein. Among a few hundred thousand distinct CDR3 sequences, 13% to 15% were seen once, and the ten largest hold around a fifth. This CDR3 comprises 14 residues. CDR1 and CDR2 from the germline V gene are MNHEY and SVGEGT. V shed 4 bases and J 7 bases; nucleotides not matched to a gene: 2. This receptor was obtained from a woman aged 25-40 years with Graves' ophthalmopathy. This chain connects TRBV6-2 or TRBV6-3 to TRBJ2-1, with 12 bases lining up with TRBD2. Source material: blood. The CDR3 is CASSSGTSGNEQFF. The CDR3 DNA is TGTGCCAGCAGTTCCGGGACTAGCGGGAATGAGCAGTTCTTC.